These 23 T cell receptor beta chains came from one sample sequenced in a study of cytomegalovirus exposure and HLA in healthy donors. PCR used 60 Vbeta primers and 13 Jbeta primers. The repertoire was sequenced with immunoSEQ multiplex PCR; TCRdb's copy has only in-frame clones and lacks some. The profile covers roughly 190,000 clones, with more than 60% appearing a single time and 2.5% to 3.5% taken by the ten largest. The specimen was PBMCs. The receptors shown here come from a female donor in good health and CMV-seronegative.

This chain connects TRBV5-1 to TRBJ2-3; D is unclear. The CDR3 runs 14 residues. Germline lookup yields CDR1 SGHRS and CDR2 YFSETQ. V dropped 0 bases and J dropped 1 base, with 6 bases sitting between them. The DNA for the CDR3 is TGCGCCAGCAGCTTGGCGGTCGGCACAGATACGCAGTATTTT. It encodes CASSLAVGTDTQYF.

V usage is TRBV7-9 and J usage is TRBJ2-7, with TRBD1 matching 7 bases. Germline V gene data show CDR1 as SEHNR and CDR2 as FQNEAQ (reference sequence). The CDR3 is made up of 14 amino acids. V trimming: 7 bases; J trimming: 0 bases; junction bases outside the gene matches: 6. CDR3 coding DNA: TGTGCCAGCACCCTGACAGGGACCTCCTACGAGCAGTACTTC. It yields the protein CASTLTGTSYEQYF.

The chain links TRBV2 to TRBJ2-3, with 9 bases identical to TRBD1. CDR1 is SNHLY, CDR2 FYNNEI, per germline. The CDR3 extends over 14 amino acids. Trimming at V came to 8 bases and at J to 4 bases, leaving 7 bases not matched to a gene. CDR3 region: CASLGDRAADTQYF. The DNA for the CDR3 is TGTGCCAGCTTAGGGGACAGGGCGGCAGATACGCAGTATTTT. The full variable domain, rest sourced from reference TRBV2 and TRBJ2-3, is EPEVTQTPSHQVTQMGQEVILRCVPISNHLYFYWYRQILGQKVEFLVSFYNNEISEKSEIFDDQFSVERPDGSNFTLKIRSTKLEDSAMYFCASLGDRAADTQYFGPGTRLTVL.

This clone has just a few counts. This chain uses TRBV9 with TRBJ2-1; D is undetermined. The CDR3 spans 14 residues. V lost 0 bases and J lost 10, with 14 bases in between. CDR1 is SGDLS and CDR2 is YYNGEE in the germline V gene. The CDR3 reads CASSVALWSREQFF. DNA for the CDR3: TGTGCCAGCAGCGTAGCTTTGTGGTCGCGCGAGCAGTTCTTC.

In this sample, this clone turned up a few times. The chain employs TRBV28 and TRBJ1-1; D is unclear. In germline, CDR1 is MDHEN, CDR2 SYDVKM. The CDR3 extends over 11 amino acids. Trimming took 2 bases from V and 9 from J, leaving 7 bases between them. The CDR3 sequence is CASSLMAKAFF. The CDR3, as DNA: TGTGCCAGCAGTTTAATGGCCAAAGCTTTCTTT.

This clone was seen a few times. The rearrangement joins TRBV5-4 to TRBJ2-6, with D uncertain. The length of the CDR3 is 14 residues. Germline V gene sequence: CDR1 SGHNT, CDR2 YYREEE (reference sequence). The V end lost 4 bases, the J end lost 2 bases, and 7 bases lay between the germline ends. CDR3 residues: CASSLTTGANVLTF. The CDR3, as DNA: TGTGCCAGCAGCCTTACAACTGGGGCCAACGTCCTGACTTTC.

CDR3 sequence (DNA): TGTGCCAGCCTAACCAGGGGGCGCGACAATGAGCAGTTCTTC. Translation: CASLTRGRDNEQFF. The rearrangement uses TRBV13 and TRBJ2-1; 8 bases are shared with TRBD1. The CDR3 loop spans 14 amino acids. V lost 8 bases to trimming and J lost 5 bases; unmatched junction nucleotides: 8. Germline CDR1 PRHDT, CDR2 FYEKMQ (reference sequence).

This clone was observed a few times. The chain links TRBV18 to TRBJ1-5; weak D call: TRBD1 (6 bases). The V and J ends lost 2 bases and 2 bases respectively, with 10 bases between them. Germline loops: CDR1 KGHSH, CDR2 LQKENI. The CDR3 has 15 amino acids. The CDR3 bases are TGTGCCAGCTCACCATCTCCAGGGGGCAATCAGCCCCAGCATTTT. Protein sequence: CASSPSPGGNQPQHF.

This clone occurred once. The V call is TRBV18, the J call TRBJ2-1; D unclear. Germline V lookup: CDR1 KGHSH, CDR2 LQKENI. The CDR3 contains 11 residues. Trimming left V 4 bases short and J 6 bases short, with 4 bases between. DNA of the CDR3: TGTGCCAGCTCACTCAGCAATGAGCAGTTCTTC. The encoded protein is CASSLSNEQFF.

Here the CDR3 DNA reads TGTGCCAGCAGCTTACCAGCGGGGGACCCACAGGATACGCAGTATTTT. Residues: CASSLPAGDPQDTQYF. The chain has TRBV7-9 and TRBJ2-3, with 8 bases lining up with TRBD2. With 2 bases clipped from V and 6 bases from J, the junction kept 10 bases outside the gene matches. The CDR3 is 16 residues long. Germline CDR1 SEHNR, CDR2 FQNEAQ (reference sequence).

The chain carries TRBV9 and TRBJ2-7; TRBD2 matches 13 bases. This CDR3 comprises 14 residues. Germline assignment: CDR1 SGDLS and CDR2 YYNGEE. V lost 3 bases, J lost 9 bases, and 6 bases stayed unmatched. In nucleotides, the CDR3 is TGTGCCAGCAGCGCAGAGACTAGCGGGAGGTCGCAGTACTTC. Protein sequence: CASSAETSGRSQYF. Variable domain in full (rest from reference TRBV9 and TRBJ2-7): DSGVTQTPKHLITATGQRVTLRCSPRSGDLSVYWYQQSLDQGLQFLIQYYNGEERAKGNILERFSAQQFPDLHSELNLSSLELGDSALYFCASSAETSGRSQYFGPGTRLTVT.

The chain combines TRBV5-4 with TRBJ2-5, with D tentatively TRBD2 (6 bases). The germline V gene encodes CDR1 SGHNT and CDR2 YYREEE (reference sequence). Trimming removed 0 bases at V and 5 bases at J, with 11 bases between. The CDR3 is 14 amino acids. The DNA of the CDR3 is TGTGCCAGCAGCTTGGGGGGAGGTAGGGAGACCCAGTACTTC. It codes for CASSLGGGRETQYF.

CDR3 in amino acids: CASSIGRGITGELFF. The CDR3 coding sequence is TGTGCCAGTAGTATCGGCAGGGGGATCACCGGGGAGCTGTTTTTT. V usage is TRBV19 and J usage is TRBJ2-2, with 7 bases aligning to TRBD1. CDR1 and CDR2 from the germline V gene are LNHDA and SQIVND (reference sequence). The V gene end was trimmed by 3 bases and the J gene end by 4 bases; junction bases not matched to a gene: 5. The CDR3 extends over 15 amino acids.

The sample holds a few counts of this clone. The chain uses TRBV6-6 and TRBJ1-6; 7 bases fit TRBD1. Germline V gives CDR1 MNHNY, CDR2 SVGAGI (reference sequence). This CDR3 has 15 residues. The V and J ends lost 5 bases and 6 bases, in that order; junction bases with no gene match: 7. The CDR3 DNA follows: TGTGCCAGCAGTAGAACCTCAGGGGGTAATTCACCCCTCCACTTT. Its protein product is CASSRTSGGNSPLHF.

The V call is TRBV7-2, the J call TRBJ1-1, with 9 bases matching TRBD1. Germline V gives CDR1 SGHTA, CDR2 FQGNSA. Losses at the gene ends were 5 bases for V and 10 bases for J; bases not matched to a gene: 8. The CDR3 consists of 13 residues. The CDR3 loop is CASSNRDRDAAFF. CDR3 nucleotides: TGTGCCAGCAGCAACCGGGACAGGGATGCAGCTTTCTTT.

The chain has TRBV27 and TRBJ2-2, with 7 bases aligning to TRBD2. Germline CDR1 and CDR2: MNHEY and SMNVEV (reference sequence). The J segment lost 7 bases and the V segment lost 8 bases, leaving 13 bases of the junction unmatched. CDR3 size: 15 residues. The CDR3 region is CASGRLGGVDGELFF. The CDR3 DNA follows: TGTGCCAGCGGCCGTTTGGGGGGGGTGGACGGGGAGCTGTTTTTT.

This clone was seen a handful of times. The chain joins TRBV15 to TRBJ2-3; 10 nucleotides align to TRBD2. The CDR3 sequence is 14 residues long. CDR1 LNHNV and CDR2 YYDKDF come from the germline V gene (reference sequence). V shed 5 bases and J 4 bases; nucleotides not matched to a gene: 3. The CDR3 is CATSPLAGADTQYF. CDR3 bases: TGTGCCACCAGCCCTCTAGCGGGAGCAGATACGCAGTATTTT.

The chain links TRBV6-5 to TRBJ2-7; TRBD2 matches 13 bases. V was clipped by 6 bases and J by 4 bases; unmatched bases: 3. CDR1 is MNHEY and CDR2 is SVGAGI in the germline V gene. This CDR3 has 14 amino acids. The CDR3 loop reads CASSQLAGGYEQYF. As DNA, the CDR3 is TGTGCCAGCAGCCAACTAGCGGGGGGGTACGAGCAGTACTTC.

In its sample, this clone was seen once. The chain carries TRBV6-1 and TRBJ1-5; 8 bases align to TRBD1. The CDR3 consists of 17 residues. Trimming took 1 base from V and 3 from J; bases not matched to a gene: 8. Germline V lookup: CDR1 MNHNS, CDR2 SASEGT. The CDR3 region has the DNA TGTGCCAGCAGTGAAGACCCCCAGGGGGCTTCCAATCAGCCCCAGCATTTT. Protein sequence: CASSEDPQGASNQPQHF.

The V and J genes are TRBV9 and TRBJ2-7, with 8 bases lining up with TRBD1. J lost 0 bases, V lost 3 bases, and 8 bases had no gene match. The CDR3 sequence is 16 residues long. Per germline, CDR1 SGDLS and CDR2 YYNGEE. The CDR3 nucleotides are TGTGCCAGCAGCGCCGACCCCGGGACAGGCTCCTACGAGCAGTACTTC. This encodes CASSADPGTGSYEQYF. Using reference TRBV9 and TRBJ2-7 for the parts outside the CDR3, the full variable domain is DSGVTQTPKHLITATGQRVTLRCSPRSGDLSVYWYQQSLDQGLQFLIQYYNGEERAKGNILERFSAQQFPDLHSELNLSSLELGDSALYFCASSADPGTGSYEQYFGPGTRLTVT.

This chain connects TRBV6-5 to TRBJ2-5; 9 bases map to TRBD1. The J call is doubtful: the DNA matches TRBJ2-7 better. The CDR3 contains 13 residues. CDR1 MNHEY and CDR2 SVGAGI come from the germline V gene. The CDR3 sequence: CASSAGTGSEQYF. CDR3 sequence (DNA): TGTGCCAGCAGCGCTGGGACAGGGAGCGAGCAGTACTTC.

This clone is a singleton in its sample. The genes are TRBV19 and TRBJ2-2; the D is unclear. V was trimmed by 1 base and J by 2 bases, leaving 5 bases between them. There are 14 residues in the CDR3. Germline V gene lookup returns CDR1 LNHDA and CDR2 SQIVND (reference sequence). CDR3 region: CASSIVVNTGELFF. In DNA form, the CDR3 reads TGTGCCAGTAGTATAGTAGTAAACACCGGGGAGCTGTTTTTT.

The chain links TRBV7-9 to TRBJ2-7; TRBD2 matches 10 bases. The CDR3 loop spans 16 amino acids. Germline-derived CDR1 and CDR2 are SEHNR and FQNEAQ (reference sequence). V was clipped by 5 bases and J by 0 bases; unmatched bases: 7. The CDR3 sequence: CASSQLTSGISYEQYF. The CDR3, as DNA: TGTGCCAGCAGCCAGTTAACTAGCGGGATCTCCTACGAGCAGTACTTC.